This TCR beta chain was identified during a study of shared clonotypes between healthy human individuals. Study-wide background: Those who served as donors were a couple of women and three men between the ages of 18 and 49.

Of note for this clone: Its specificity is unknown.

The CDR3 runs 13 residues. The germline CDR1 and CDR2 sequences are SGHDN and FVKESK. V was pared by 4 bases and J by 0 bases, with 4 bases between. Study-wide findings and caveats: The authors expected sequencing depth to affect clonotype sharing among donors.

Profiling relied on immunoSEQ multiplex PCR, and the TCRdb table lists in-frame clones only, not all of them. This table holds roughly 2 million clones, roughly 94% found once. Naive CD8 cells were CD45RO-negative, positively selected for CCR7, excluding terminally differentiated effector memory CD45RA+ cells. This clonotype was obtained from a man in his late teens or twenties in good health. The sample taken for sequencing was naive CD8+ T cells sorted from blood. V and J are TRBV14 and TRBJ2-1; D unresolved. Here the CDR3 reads CASSPSSYNEQFF. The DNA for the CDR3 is TGTGCCAGCAGCCCAAGCTCCTACAATGAGCAGTTCTTC.